The 24 T cell receptor beta chains below were found in one sample sequenced in a study of blood T cell repertoires in COVID-19. Repertoires were generated with immunoSEQ multiplex PCR, while TCRdb's copy carries only in-frame clones and drops some. The sample contains roughly 50,000 clones, 90% of which appear only once. The sequenced sample consisted of peripheral blood. These receptors came from a woman between 35 and 50 years old with active COVID-19.

The chain joins TRBV30 to TRBJ2-4, with a possible D match to TRBD1 (6 bases). This CDR3 is built from 14 residues. The germline gives CDR1 GTSNPN, CDR2 SVGIG (reference sequence). The V end lost 2 bases, the J end lost 0 bases, and 8 bases lay between the germline ends. Here the CDR3 DNA reads TGTGCCTGGAGTTCAGGGGTAGCCAAAAACATTCAGTACTTC. It translates to CAWSSGVAKNIQYF.

This clone was counted a single time. The rearrangement uses TRBV19 and TRBJ1-2; 8 bases agree with TRBD1. Germline V lookup: CDR1 LNHDA, CDR2 SQIVND (reference sequence). The CDR3 spans 14 residues. Trimming removed 5 bases from V and 5 bases from J; junction bases left unmatched: 7. The CDR3 sequence: CASSPTGVRYGYTF. CDR3 sequence (DNA): TGTGCCAGTAGTCCGACAGGGGTGCGGTATGGCTACACCTTC.

The chain combines TRBV18 with TRBJ1-1; the D gene is possibly TRBD1 (6 bases). The CDR3 spans 15 residues. Trimming removed 10 bases from V and 0 bases from J, with 18 bases in between. The germline gives CDR1 KGHSH, CDR2 LQKENI. The CDR3: CAIIPGAKVNTEAFF. CDR3 nucleotides: TGTGCCATAATACCAGGGGCGAAGGTGAACACTGAAGCTTTCTTT.

V usage is TRBV5-4 and J usage is TRBJ1-2; D unclear. Between the trimmed V and J ends, which lost 0 bases and 0 bases, there was a span of 9 bases. Germline V CDR1 and CDR2: SGHNT, YYREEE (reference sequence). CDR3 length: 15 amino acids. CDR3 DNA: TGTGCCAGCAGCTTGGAGGCGGCAGCTAACTATGGCTACACCTTC. Encoded protein: CASSLEAAANYGYTF.

The chain couples TRBV28 to TRBJ1-5, with D maybe TRBD1 (6 bases). Germline CDR1 MDHEN, CDR2 SYDVKM. Trimming cost V 3 bases and J 5 bases, with 17 bases left between them. The CDR3 has 16 amino acids. The CDR3: CASSFRGRGDDQPQHF. In DNA, the CDR3 is TGTGCCAGCAGTTTTAGAGGCAGGGGTGACGATCAGCCCCAGCATTTT.

V usage is TRBV4-3 and J usage is TRBJ1-4; tentative D call: TRBD1 (5 bases). The CDR3 runs 15 residues. With 0 bases removed from V and 7 bases from J, the gap between germline ends came to 12 bases. Germline CDR1 is LGHNA and CDR2 is YSLEER. CDR3 bases: TGCGCCAGCAGCCAAGAGAGGGGCGGGGTTGAAAAACTGTTTTTT. Its translation: CASSQERGGVEKLFF.

The chain employs TRBV27 and TRBJ1-1; no definite D call. Germline V gene lookup returns CDR1 MNHEY and CDR2 SMNVEV (reference sequence). The V gene lost 0 bases and the J gene lost 3 bases, with 8 bases spanning the gap. This CDR3 has 14 amino acids. The CDR3 here is CASSLSEAHTEAFF. CDR3 DNA sequence: TGTGCCAGCAGTTTATCGGAGGCCCACACTGAAGCTTTCTTT.

This chain joins TRBV30 and TRBJ2-6; the D gene is possibly TRBD2 (6 bases). Germline CDR1 and CDR2: GTSNPN and SVGIG (reference sequence). Trimming removed 3 bases from V and 0 bases from J, with 15 bases in between. This CDR3 spans 17 amino acids. The CDR3 DNA reads as TGTGCCTGGAGGCGGGGCAGGACAAACTCTGGGGCCAACGTCCTGACTTTC. It translates to CAWRRGRTNSGANVLTF.

This chain uses TRBV19 with TRBJ1-1; 10 bases line up with TRBD1. V was pared by 5 bases and J by 5 bases, with 5 bases of the junction left unmatched. CDR1 LNHDA and CDR2 SQIVND come from the germline V gene (reference sequence). The CDR3 sequence is 14 residues long. For the CDR3, the DNA is TGTGCCAGTAGTTGGACAGGGGGTAGGACTGAAGCTTTCTTT. Encoded protein: CASSWTGGRTEAFF.

J is TRBJ1-6 and V is TRBV5-6; 7 bases line up with TRBD1. Per the germline V gene, CDR1 is SGHDT and CDR2 is YYEEEE. J was trimmed by 9 bases and V by 2 bases; bases with no gene match: 5. CDR3 length: 14 amino acids. The CDR3 region has the DNA TGTGCCAGCAGCTTCCTAGACAGGGCTTCACCCCTCCACTTT. Translating gives CASSFLDRASPLHF.

The chain has TRBV14 and TRBJ1-3; no clear D. Trimming cost V 0 bases and J 1 base, with 7 bases left between them. CDR3 length equals 15 residues. From germline, CDR1 is SGHDN and CDR2 FVKESK. CDR3 protein: CASSQDVSSGNTIYF. Here the CDR3 DNA reads TGTGCCAGCAGCCAAGATGTCAGTTCTGGAAACACCATATATTTT. Filled out from reference TRBV14 and TRBJ1-3, the complete variable domain reads EAGVTQFPSHSVIEKGQTVTLRCDPISGHDNLYWYRRVMGKEIKFLLHFVKESKQDESGMPNNRFLAERTGGTYSTLKVQPAELEDSGVYFCASSQDVSSGNTIYFGEGSWLTVV.

The chain is built from TRBV10-1 and TRBJ1-1; 7 nucleotides match TRBD1. Germline V CDR1 and CDR2: WNHNN, SYGVQD (reference sequence). After removal of 8 bases from V and 3 bases from J, the junction contained 15 bases not matched to a gene. This CDR3 is 16 amino acids long. The CDR3 DNA reads as TGCGCCAGCGGGGGCAGGGGGAAGATAGCGGACACTGAAGCTTTCTTT. This gives the protein CASGGRGKIADTEAFF.

V and J are TRBV7-2 and TRBJ2-7; 8 bases match TRBD1. Losses at the gene ends were 0 bases for V and 6 bases for J; bases not matched to a gene: 10. The CDR3 runs 16 residues. Germline V gene data show CDR1 as SGHTA and CDR2 as FQGNSA. The CDR3 is CASSLAGRTGRGEQYF. In DNA form, the CDR3 reads TGTGCCAGCAGCTTAGCGGGGAGGACAGGGCGAGGCGAGCAGTACTTC.

The chain links TRBV11-3 to TRBJ1-3, with D possibly being TRBD1 (6 bases). The CDR3 consists of 14 residues. Germline-derived CDR1 and CDR2 are SGHNT and YENEEA. Trimming took 3 bases from V and 4 from J, leaving 10 bases between them. DNA for the CDR3: TGTGCCAGCAGCTTTAGACAGGAGGGAAACACCATATATTTT. Protein: CASSFRQEGNTIYF.

This sequence joins TRBV5-1 and TRBJ2-7, with D possibly matching TRBD2 (6 bases). The V gene lost 1 base and the J gene lost 5 bases, with 13 bases spanning the gap. This CDR3 region has 14 residues. The germline CDR1 and CDR2 sequences are SGHRS and YFSETQ. The CDR3 loop is CASSLRLEGDEQYF. DNA for the CDR3: TGCGCCAGCAGCTTGAGACTAGAGGGAGACGAGCAGTACTTC.

The chain joins TRBV9 to TRBJ1-4; D possibly corresponds to TRBD1 (6 bases). Germline V gene data show CDR1 as SGDLS and CDR2 as YYNGEE. There are 15 residues in the CDR3. The V and J ends lost 7 bases and 3 bases respectively, with 16 bases between them. This CDR3 is CASSGGRQSNEKLFF. The CDR3 coding sequence is TGTGCCAGCTCGGGGGGCCGGCAGTCTAATGAAAAACTGTTTTTT.

This chain joins TRBV5-1 and TRBJ1-2; 8 bases align to TRBD1. In germline, CDR1 is SGHRS, CDR2 YFSETQ. The V and J ends lost 4 bases and 7 bases, in that order; junction bases with no gene match: 6. CDR3 size: 13 residues. The CDR3 DNA follows: TGCGCCAGCAGCCCCGACAGGGGTTCTGGCTACACCTTC. Protein product: CASSPDRGSGYTF.

This chain links TRBV3-1 (or the pseudogene TRBV3-2) with TRBJ2-3; D gene ambiguous. In germline, CDR1 is LGHDT, CDR2 YNNKEL (reference sequence). Trimming removed 3 bases at V and 6 bases at J, with 7 bases between. This CDR3 comprises 12 residues. The CDR3 reads CASSQVSDTQYF. CDR3 bases: TGTGCCAGCAGCCAGGTCAGTGATACGCAGTATTTT.

The gene calls are TRBV6-5 and TRBJ2-4; D ambiguous. Trimming pared 2 bases from V and 1 base from J, leaving 9 bases between. The CDR3 consists of 15 residues. The germline gives CDR1 MNHEY, CDR2 SVGAGI. In DNA form, the CDR3 reads TGTGCCAGCAGTTACGGTAGTAGTGCCAAAAACATTCAGTACTTC. Protein: CASSYGSSAKNIQYF.

The V call is TRBV10-3, the J call TRBJ1-1, with 9 bases lining up with TRBD1. The CDR3 contains 15 residues. With V trimmed by 6 bases and J by 1 base, 6 bases remained unmatched. Germline CDR1 ENHRY, CDR2 SYGVKD. Here the CDR3 DNA reads TGTGCCATCAGGGGCGGACAGGGGAGGAACACTGAAGCTTTCTTT. It is translated as CAIRGGQGRNTEAFF.

On this clone: One end of the junction does not line up with germline, which may come from a read error. The chain links TRBV7-7 to TRBJ2-2, with a possible D match to TRBD1 (5 bases). The CDR3 is 14 residues long. Looked up from germline, CDR1 is SSHAT and CDR2 is FNYEAQ (reference sequence). The CDR3 DNA reads as TGTGCTAGCAGCCTCGACAGGAACACCGGGGAGCTGTTTTTT. Translation gives CASSLDRNTGELFF.

The chain joins TRBV12-3 or TRBV12-4 to TRBJ1-2; 11 bases agree with TRBD1. V trimming: 7 bases; J trimming: 7 bases; junction bases outside the gene matches: 5. This CDR3 spans 13 amino acids. Written as DNA, the CDR3 is TGTGCCAGCACTCCGGACAGGGGGCTTGGCTACACCTTC. Protein sequence: CASTPDRGLGYTF.

CDR3 residues: CASSLSHGSGELFF. As DNA, the CDR3 is TGCGCCAGCAGCTTGTCCCATGGTAGCGGGGAGCTGTTTTTT. The chain combines TRBV5-1 with TRBJ2-2; D gene uncertain. In germline, CDR1 is SGHRS, CDR2 YFSETQ. The CDR3 extends over 14 amino acids. Between the trimmed V and J ends, which lost 1 base and 7 bases, there was a span of 11 bases.

This rearrangement joins TRBV7-9 to TRBJ1-3, with a weak D call TRBD1 (6 bases). Trimming stripped 5 bases from V and 2 bases from J, with 13 bases between. The CDR3 runs to 15 residues. Germline CDR1 is SEHNR and CDR2 is FQNEAQ (reference sequence). In DNA form, the CDR3 reads TGTGCCAGCAGCCCCCAGGGGTCCACTGGAAACACCATATATTTT. Translating gives CASSPQGSTGNTIYF.